This is a list of T cell receptor beta chains from one sample in a study of vaccination and CD4 T cells after COVID-19. TCRdb processed the PCR reads anew with MiXCR; each CDR3 protein has one entry. The sample records about 11,000 distinct CDR3 sequences, about 33% being singletons. For these receptors, no antigen is known. The sample was CD4+ T cells from blood, cultured in vitro, taken after SARS-CoV-2 vaccination. These receptors were taken from a human donor who had recovered from COVID-19. Both conserved end residues are part of each CDR3. A D gene is named only where the DNA matches it firmly. Rows give clone size only sometimes, using once, few, many, or a class for an expanded clone.

J gene | D gene | clone size | V gene | CDR3 DNA | CDR3 protein
TRBJ1-1 | TRBD1 | few | TRBV19 | TGTGCCAGTAGTGACAGGGCCAACACTGAAGCTTTCTTT | CASSDRANTEAFF
TRBJ1-5 | TRBD1 | . | TRBV12-3/TRBV12-4 | TGTGCCAGCAGAGAAAACAGGGGGCTTAGCAATCAGCCCCAGCATTTT | CASRENRGLSNQPQHF
TRBJ2-3 | . | few | TRBV7-2 | TGTGCCAGCAGCCGTGGGCAGGGGACAGATACGCAGTATTTT | CASSRGQGTDTQYF
TRBJ1-6 | . | . | TRBV4-1 | TGCGCCAGCAGCCGTGGATTAACGGTGGATAATTCACCCCTCCACTTT | CASSRGLTVDNSPLHF
TRBJ1-2 | TRBD1 | . | TRBV6-4 | TGTGCCAGCAGAAACCGGACAGGCGACTATGGCTACACCTTC | CASRNRTGDYGYTF
TRBJ2-4 | . | few | TRBV7-2 | TGTGCCAGCAGCTTAGATGGGCCGACCCGACCCGTGGCCAAAAACATTCAGTACTTC | CASSLDGPTRPVAKNIQYF
TRBJ2-2 | TRBD1 | . | TRBV19 | TGTGCCAGTAGGCCGGGACAGGGACGCTTCGGGGAGCTGTTTTTT | CASRPGQGRFGELFF
TRBJ2-1 | TRBD1 | . | TRBV11-2 | TGTGCCAGCAGCTTAGGTGGACAGGGTCTGCATGAGCAGTTCTTC | CASSLGGQGLHEQFF
TRBJ1-2 | . | . | TRBV6-2/TRBV6-3 | TGTGCCAGCAGTTATTATGGCCGGGGGGACTATGGCTACACCTTC | CASSYYGRGDYGYTF
TRBJ2-7 | . | . | TRBV19 | TGTGCCAGACCGGACACTAGCTCCTACGAGCAGTACTTC | CARPDTSSYEQYF
TRBJ1-2 | TRBD1 | medium-sized | TRBV20-1 | TGCAGTGCTAGAGATTTTCAGGGGGAGACTGAAGGCTACACCTTC | CSARDFQGETEGYTF
TRBJ2-1 | TRBD2 | few | TRBV24-1 | TGTGCCACCAGTGACTCCGGACTAGCGGGAGGATTTGTGAATGAGCAGTTCTTC | CATSDSGLAGGFVNEQFF
TRBJ1-2 | . | . | TRBV7-2 | TGTGCCAGCTTACTATCCGCCGGGGGGGGCCGGTATGGCTACACCTTC | CASLLSAGGGRYGYTF
TRBJ2-6 | . | . | TRBV7-9 | TGTGCCAGCAGCTTAGCGCAGGGTACTGGGGCCAACGTCCTGACTTTC | CASSLAQGTGANVLTF
TRBJ1-2 | . | few | TRBV20-1 | TGCAGTGCTCCAAGCATCGGAGCTACCAACTATGGCTACACCTTC | CSAPSIGATNYGYTF
TRBJ1-5 | TRBD1 | . | TRBV28 | TGTGCCAGCAGTTTCCCCCGGACAGGGGGTAGGCCCCAGCATTTT | CASSFPRTGGRPQHF
TRBJ1-6 | TRBD1 | . | TRBV6-1 | TGTGCCAGCAGCAAGACAGGGGCCAATTCACCCCTCCACTTT | CASSKTGANSPLHF
TRBJ2-3 | TRBD2 | . | TRBV4-1 | TGCGCCAGCAGGGACTATAGCGGGAGGGACACAGATACGCAGTATTTT | CASRDYSGRDTDTQYF
TRBJ2-5 | TRBD1 | few | TRBV7-2 | TGTGCCACCAGAACAGGGGTGGAAGAGACCCAGTACTTC | CATRTGVEETQYF
TRBJ2-3 | . | few | TRBV6-1 | TGTGCCAGCAGTGAAGGACACAGCACAGATACGCAGTATTTT | CASSEGHSTDTQYF
TRBJ2-7 | TRBD2 | . | TRBV2 | TGTGCCAGCAGTGACAACGATAGCGGGAGTAGCGAGCAGTACTTC | CASSDNDSGSSEQYF
TRBJ2-5 | . | few | TRBV6-1 | TGTGCCAGCAGTCGAGACAGAAAAGAGACCCAGTACTTC | CASSRDRKETQYF
TRBJ2-5 | . | few | TRBV28 | TGTGCCAGCAGTTTAGGCGGGACAAATAGGGAGACCCAGTACTTC | CASSLGGTNRETQYF
TRBJ1-2 | TRBD1 | once | TRBV12-3/TRBV12-4 | TGTGCCAGCAGTTCCCAGCCGGGACAGGGGTTTGAGGGCTACACCTTC | CASSSQPGQGFEGYTF
TRBJ2-1 | . | . | TRBV27 | TGTGCCAGCAGTTTAGAGGGGATCGGATACAATGAGCAGTTCTTC | CASSLEGIGYNEQFF
TRBJ2-4 | . | . | TRBV29-1 | TGCAGCGTTTACAGGGTAACCAAAAACATTCAGTACTTC | CSVYRVTKNIQYF
TRBJ2-3 | . | . | TRBV30 | TGTGCCTCACAGGGTCCTACTTACACAGATACGCAGTATTTT | CASQGPTYTDTQYF
TRBJ1-6 | TRBD1 | . | TRBV19 | TGTGCCAGTAGTATGACAGGGATAACCTATAATTCACCCCTCCACTTT | CASSMTGITYNSPLHF
TRBJ1-1 | . | few | TRBV7-2 | TGTGCCAGCAGCGTCCGACGGAACACTGAAGCTTTCTTT | CASSVRRNTEAFF
TRBJ2-3 | TRBD2 | . | TRBV5-4 | TGTGCCAGCAGCCCCAACATCCAGACTAGCGGGACGTTCACAGATACGCAGTATTTT | CASSPNIQTSGTFTDTQYF
TRBJ2-7 | . | . | TRBV7-8 | TGTGCCAGCACCTCTCAGGGTGCACTTTACTACGAGCAGTACTTC | CASTSQGALYYEQYF
TRBJ1-5 | . | few | TRBV12-3/TRBV12-4 | TGTGCCAGCGTGGGACATCTGGGGGATCAGCCCCAGCATTTT | CASVGHLGDQPQHF
TRBJ2-4 | TRBD1 | once | TRBV7-2 | TGTGCCACCGGACAGGAGTTGTCCAAAAACATTCAGTACTTC | CATGQELSKNIQYF
TRBJ2-7 | . | . | TRBV7-2 | TGTGCCAGCGTCCCACTCGGGGGTGGTTTCTACGAGCAGTACTTC | CASVPLGGGFYEQYF
TRBJ1-5 | . | . | TRBV6-5 | TGTGCCAGCAGTTCGACAGACTATAGCAATCAGCCCCAGCATTTT | CASSSTDYSNQPQHF
TRBJ2-5 | TRBD1 | medium-sized | TRBV7-9 | TGTGCCAGCAGCTCGGGACAGCCACAAGAGACCCAGTACTTC | CASSSGQPQETQYF
TRBJ2-1 | TRBD2 | . | TRBV20-1 | TGCAGTGCTAAAAAGGGGCTAGCGGGAGTCTACAATGAGCAGTTCTTC | CSAKKGLAGVYNEQFF
TRBJ2-7 | . | . | TRBV7-8 | TGTGCCAGCAGCACTCAGGGGGGGGCCTCCTACGAGCAGTACTTC | CASSTQGGASYEQYF
TRBJ1-5 | . | . | TRBV4-1 | TGCGCCAGCAGCCAAGACCGGCGGACAGATAATCAGCCCCAGCATTTT | CASSQDRRTDNQPQHF
TRBJ2-3 | TRBD2 | few | TRBV20-1 | TGCAGTGCCAGTCAGGGACTAGATACAAACAAGGAGCGCACAGATACGCAGTATTTT | CSASQGLDTNKERTDTQYF
TRBJ2-3 | . | . | TRBV6-5 | TGTGCCAGCAGTTCGTTGGGAGATACGCAGTATTTT | CASSSLGDTQYF
TRBJ1-4 | . | . | TRBV20-1 | TGCAGTGCTAGAGATCAACGTCGGAATGAAAAACTGTTTTTT | CSARDQRRNEKLFF
TRBJ2-6 | . | . | TRBV18 | TGTGCCAGCTCACCTCGGGGCTCTGGGGCCAACGTCCTGACTTTC | CASSPRGSGANVLTF
TRBJ2-7 | . | . | TRBV5-1 | TGCGCCAGCAGCCCAACAGGGACCTCCTACGAGCAGTACTTC | CASSPTGTSYEQYF
TRBJ1-1 | . | few | TRBV7-3 | TGTGCCAGCCTAAGACAGGTGAACACTGAAGCTTTCTTT | CASLRQVNTEAFF
TRBJ1-2 | . | few | TRBV6-2/TRBV6-3 | TGTGCCAGCAGGCCCGTGGGACGGGATGGCTACACCTTC | CASRPVGRDGYTF
TRBJ1-1 | . | few | TRBV6-5 | TGTGCCAGCAGTTACCCGACGTCAGCCAGGCATCGAGGCCTAGGGATGAACACTGAAGCTTTCTTT | CASSYPTSARHRGLGMNTEAFF
TRBJ2-4 | . | few | TRBV7-2 | TGTGCCAGCAGCCCCCCCCGAGCCCTCAAAAACATTCAGTACTTC | CASSPPRALKNIQYF
TRBJ1-5 | . | few | TRBV7-2 | TGTGCCAGCAGCTTAGAGGTATTGGGCAATCAGCCCCAGCATTTT | CASSLEVLGNQPQHF
TRBJ1-2 | . | . | TRBV6-2/TRBV6-3 | TGTGCCAGCAGTGAGACAGGCTATGGCTACACCTTC | CASSETGYGYTF
TRBJ2-7 | . | few | TRBV7-2 | TGTGCCAGCAGCTTAGAGAGGGGGGGGCCCTACGAGCAGTACTTC | CASSLERGGPYEQYF
TRBJ2-3 | . | . | TRBV7-7 | TGTGCTAGCAGCTTATATGAGGCAGATACGCAGTATTTT | CASSLYEADTQYF
TRBJ2-7 | . | . | TRBV21-1 | TGTGCCAGCAGCTCCCATAGCGAGTGGAGCTCCTACGAGCAGTACTTC | CASSSHSEWSSYEQYF
TRBJ2-2 | . | once | TRBV7-2 | TGTGCCAGCAGCCCCTCAGGGGCGACCACCGGGGAGCTGTTTTTT | CASSPSGATTGELFF
TRBJ1-2 | . | few | TRBV29-1 | TGCAGCGTTGATAGACCGGACAGCTCCTATGGCTACACCTTC | CSVDRPDSSYGYTF
TRBJ2-2 | . | few | TRBV7-2 | TGTGCCAGCAGCTTACGGATCAGCGCGAACACCGGGGAGCTGTTTTTT | CASSLRISANTGELFF
TRBJ1-1 | . | . | TRBV9 | TGTGCCAGCAGCCCAGGGAATCTGAACACTGAAGCTTTCTTT | CASSPGNLNTEAFF
TRBJ2-7 | TRBD2 | . | TRBV28 | TGTGCCAGCAGCCCCATGCGGGAGGTAACCTACGAGCAGTACTTC | CASSPMREVTYEQYF
TRBJ2-5 | . | few | TRBV20-1 | TGCAGTGCTTTTGCGGGAATTGGAGAGACCCAGTACTTC | CSAFAGIGETQYF